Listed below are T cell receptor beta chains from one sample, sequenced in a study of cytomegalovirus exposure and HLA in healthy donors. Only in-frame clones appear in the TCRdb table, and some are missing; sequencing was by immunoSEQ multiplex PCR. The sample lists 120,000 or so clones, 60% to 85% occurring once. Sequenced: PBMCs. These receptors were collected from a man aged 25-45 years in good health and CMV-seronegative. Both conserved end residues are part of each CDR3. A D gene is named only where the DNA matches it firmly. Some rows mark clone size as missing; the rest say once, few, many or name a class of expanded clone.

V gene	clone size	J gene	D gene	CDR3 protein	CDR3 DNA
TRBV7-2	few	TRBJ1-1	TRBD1	CASSSDRVTEAFF	TGTGCCAGCAGCTCCGACAGGGTAACTGAAGCTTTCTTT
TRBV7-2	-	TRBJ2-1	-	CASSFHQGYEQFF	TGTGCCAGCAGCTTCCACCAGGGGTATGAGCAGTTCTTC
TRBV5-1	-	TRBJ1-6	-	CASSLDGVPYYSPLHF	TGCGCCAGCAGCCTGGACGGAGTCCCCTATTATTCACCCCTCCACTTT
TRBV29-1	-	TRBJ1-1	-	CNVGAGRGGNAEAFF	TGCAACGTTGGGGCTGGAAGGGGGGGGAACGCTGAAGCTTTCTTT
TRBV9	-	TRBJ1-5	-	CASSRYSNQPQHF	TGTGCCAGCAGCCGGTATAGCAATCAGCCCCAGCATTTT
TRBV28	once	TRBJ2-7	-	CASSTSYEQYF	TGTGCCAGCAGCACTTCCTACGAGCAGTACTTC
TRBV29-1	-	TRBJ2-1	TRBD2	CSVEKTSGSYQFF	TGCAGCGTTGAAAAGACTAGCGGGAGCTATCAGTTCTTC
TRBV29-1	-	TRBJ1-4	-	CSARGETNEKLFF	TGCAGCGCCCGGGGGGAAACTAATGAAAAACTGTTTTTT
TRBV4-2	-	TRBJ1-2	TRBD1	CASSQDEGGAYGYTF	TGTGCCAGCAGCCAAGACGAAGGGGGCGCCTATGGCTACACCTTC
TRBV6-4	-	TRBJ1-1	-	CASSASGIEAFF	TGTGCCAGCAGTGCCTCCGGGATTGAAGCTTTCTTT
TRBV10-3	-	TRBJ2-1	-	CATTQANRDYNEQFF	TGTGCCACCACGCAAGCAAATCGAGACTACAATGAGCAGTTCTTC
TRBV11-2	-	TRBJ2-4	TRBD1	CASSLDQGDIQYF	TGTGCCAGCAGCTTAGATCAGGGGGACATTCAGTACTTC
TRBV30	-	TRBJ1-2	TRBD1	CAWRRQGVGGYTF	TGTGCCTGGAGAAGACAGGGAGTCGGTGGCTACACCTTC
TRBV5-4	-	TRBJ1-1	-	CASSLGGGYTEAFF	TGTGCCAGCAGCTTGGGCGGCGGGTATACTGAAGCTTTCTTT
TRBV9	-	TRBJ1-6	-	CASSVAWGLGGNSPLHF	TGTGCCAGCAGCGTAGCTTGGGGGCTCGGCGGCAATTCACCCCTCCACTTT
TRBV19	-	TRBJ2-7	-	CASSGRDYEQYF	TGTGCCAGTAGCGGCAGGGACTACGAGCAGTACTTC
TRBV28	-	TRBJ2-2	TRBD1	CASSLRIGVSRTGRGLMGTGELFF	TGTGCCAGCAGTTTAAGGATCGGGGTTTCAAGAACGGGCAGGGGGTTGATGGGGACCGGGGAGCTGTTTTTT
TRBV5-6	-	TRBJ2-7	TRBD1	CASSRRQGSSYEQYF	TGTGCCAGCAGCCGCAGACAGGGGAGCTCCTACGAGCAGTACTTC
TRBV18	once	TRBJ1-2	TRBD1	CASSPLGTGEGYTF	TGTGCCAGCTCACCACTCGGGACAGGTGAAGGCTACACCTTC
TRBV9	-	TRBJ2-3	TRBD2	CASSGGGAGGTDTQYF	TGTGCCAGCAGCGGGGGGGGAGCGGGAGGCACAGATACGCAGTATTTT
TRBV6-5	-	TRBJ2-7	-	CASSYSGGAGIYEQYF	TGTGCCAGCAGTTACTCTGGGGGGGCCGGGATCTACGAGCAGTACTTC
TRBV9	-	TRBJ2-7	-	CASSVAGQTYEQYF	TGTGCCAGCAGCGTAGCTGGGCAAACCTACGAGCAGTACTTC
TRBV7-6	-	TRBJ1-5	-	CASSLEIGQPQHF	TGTGCCAGCAGCTTAGAGATCGGTCAGCCCCAGCATTTT
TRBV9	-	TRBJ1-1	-	CASSVEGNLNTEAFF	TGTGCCAGCAGCGTAGAGGGGAACCTTAACACTGAAGCTTTCTTT
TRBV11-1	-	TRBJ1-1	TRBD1	CASSFNRGRDEAFF	TGTGCCAGCAGCTTCAACAGGGGGCGGGATGAAGCTTTCTTT
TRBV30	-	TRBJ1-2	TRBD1	CAWSRGTGDGYTF	TGTGCCTGGAGTCGTGGGACAGGGGATGGCTACACCTTC
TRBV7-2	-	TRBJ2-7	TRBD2	CASSPRRGASYEQYF	TGTGCCAGCAGCCCCCGGCGGGGGGCCTCCTACGAGCAGTACTTC
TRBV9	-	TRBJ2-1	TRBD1	CASSVGRGFSYNEQFF	TGTGCCAGCAGCGTAGGCAGGGGGTTCTCCTACAATGAGCAGTTCTTC
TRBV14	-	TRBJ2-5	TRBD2	CASSPPGTSGGETQYF	TGTGCCAGCAGCCCCCCTGGGACTAGCGGGGGGGAGACCCAGTACTTC
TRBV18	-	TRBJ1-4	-	CASSPRHLSPEEKLFF	TGTGCCAGCTCACCTAGGCATCTTTCCCCGGAGGAAAAACTGTTTTTT
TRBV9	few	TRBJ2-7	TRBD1	CASSGPEGDRAYEQYF	TGTGCCAGCAGCGGCCCGGAAGGGGACAGAGCCTACGAGCAGTACTTC
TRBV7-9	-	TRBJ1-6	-	CASSSQSRVLPSSPLHF	TGTGCCAGCAGCTCACAAAGCCGGGTCCTTCCCTCTTCACCCCTCCACTTT
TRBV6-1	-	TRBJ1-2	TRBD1	CASRGQGVGYGYTF	TGTGCCAGCAGGGGACAGGGGGTAGGTTATGGCTACACCTTC
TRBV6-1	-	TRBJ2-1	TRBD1	CASSTLLALTGIPFF	TGTGCCAGCAGTACCCTATTAGCCCTGACAGGGATCCCCTTCTTC
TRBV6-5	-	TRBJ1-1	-	CASSSQAEGTEAFF	TGTGCCAGCAGTTCCCAAGCCGAGGGCACTGAAGCTTTCTTT
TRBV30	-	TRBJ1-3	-	CAWTLSGNTIYF	TGTGCCTGGACCCTCTCTGGAAACACCATATATTTT
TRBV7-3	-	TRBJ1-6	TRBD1	CASSLLGQGNSPLHF	TGTGCCAGCAGCCTCCTGGGACAGGGCAATTCACCCCTCCACTTT
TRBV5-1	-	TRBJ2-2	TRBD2	CASSTGLAGVFGGELFF	TGCGCCAGCAGCACGGGACTAGCGGGAGTATTTGGCGGGGAGCTGTTTTTT
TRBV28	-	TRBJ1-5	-	CASSLAGSRNQPQHF	TGTGCCAGCAGTTTAGCGGGTTCGCGCAATCAGCCCCAGCATTTT